Listed below are T cell receptor beta chains from one sample, sequenced in a study of cytomegalovirus exposure and HLA in healthy donors. Some clones are missing from TCRdb's copy, which holds only in-frame ones; the method was immunoSEQ multiplex PCR. Of fewer than 200,000 clones detected, 60% to 85% appear once; the ten largest clones hold 0.65% to 0.95%. Input material: PBMCs. These receptor sequences come from a female donor in good health and CMV-seronegative. Both conserved end residues are part of each CDR3. A D gene is named only where the DNA matches it firmly. Not every row has a clone size; where given, it reads once, few, many or a size class.

j_call cdr3_length d_call v_call clone_size cdr3_aa cdr3_nt
TRBJ1-1 14 TRBD1 TRBV19 few CASSMGQLNTEAFF TGTGCCAGTAGTATGGGACAGCTGAACACTGAAGCTTTCTTT
TRBJ2-3 13 . TRBV29-1 . CSFRGPSTDTQYF TGCAGCTTTAGGGGCCCAAGCACAGATACGCAGTATTTT
TRBJ2-2 13 TRBD1 TRBV5-4 . CASTADRVGELFF TGTGCCAGCACCGCAGACAGGGTTGGGGAGCTGTTTTTT
TRBJ2-7 15 . TRBV6-6 . CASSYSGSNVYEQYF TGTGCCAGCAGTTACAGTGGGAGTAACGTCTACGAGCAGTACTTC
TRBJ2-1 15 . TRBV19 . CASSISAVPHNEQFF TGTGCCAGTAGTATAAGCGCAGTCCCCCACAATGAGCAGTTCTTC
TRBJ2-7 16 . TRBV7-2 . CASSLSTGGGFYEQYF TGTGCCAGCAGCTTATCCACAGGGGGGGGATTCTACGAGCAGTACTTC
TRBJ2-7 13 TRBD2 TRBV7-2 . CASSLPSGGEQYF TGTGCCAGCAGCTTACCTAGCGGGGGCGAGCAGTACTTC
TRBJ2-1 15 TRBD2 TRBV4-1 few CASSQVVREGNEQFF TGCGCCAGCAGCCAAGTGGTCCGGGAGGGCAATGAGCAGTTCTTC
TRBJ1-2 16 TRBD1 TRBV7-2 . CASSTPGTGGGYGYTF TGTGCCAGCAGCACCCCCGGGACAGGGGGTGGCTATGGCTACACCTTC
TRBJ1-1 13 . TRBV19 . CASTDGMNTEAFF TGTGCCAGTACGGACGGGATGAACACTGAAGCTTTCTTT
TRBJ1-2 13 TRBD1 TRBV2 . CASKYRGDYGYTF TGTGCCAGCAAATACAGGGGGGACTACGGCTACACCTTC
TRBJ1-2 12 . TRBV30 . CAWSGGGYGYTF TGTGCCTGGAGTGGTGGCGGGTATGGCTACACCTTC
TRBJ2-7 14 TRBD2 TRBV5-1 . CATRGGAGDYEQYF TGCGCCACCCGAGGCGGAGCGGGGGACTACGAGCAGTACTTC
TRBJ2-7 13 . TRBV5-1 . CASSLSPLSEQYF TGCGCCAGCAGCTTGTCCCCCCTGAGCGAGCAGTACTTC
TRBJ2-3 15 . TRBV7-8 . CASSWVKASTDTQYF TGTGCCAGCAGCTGGGTCAAAGCGAGCACAGATACGCAGTATTTT
TRBJ2-2 19 TRBD2 TRBV4-3 few CASSQATSGGEEWTGELFF TGCGCCAGCAGCCAAGCAACTAGCGGGGGGGAGGAATGGACCGGGGAGCTGTTTTTT
TRBJ2-7 16 TRBD2 TRBV7-9 . CSSSPPGLAGEYEQYF TGTTCCAGCAGCCCCCCCGGACTAGCGGGGGAGTACGAGCAGTACTTC
TRBJ1-5 12 . TRBV12-2 . CASVQGSQPQHF TGTGCAAGTGTACAGGGGTCCCAGCCCCAGCATTTT
TRBJ2-2 15 TRBD1 TRBV6-1 . CASSEDRVKTGELFF TGTGCCAGCAGTGAGGACAGGGTAAAGACCGGGGAGCTGTTTTTT
TRBJ1-5 13 . TRBV6-5 . CASTTGRHQPQHF TGTGCCAGTACCACAGGGCGACATCAGCCCCAGCATTTT
TRBJ1-1 16 . TRBV10-3 . CAISDLEGTMNTEAFF TGTGCCATCAGTGATTTAGAGGGTACAATGAACACTGAAGCTTTCTTT
TRBJ1-2 14 . TRBV7-9 . CASSLKQAQFCYTF TGTGCCAGCAGCTTAAAACAGGCCCAGTTTTGCTACACCTTC
TRBJ2-1 14 . TRBV7-3 . CAGSGSPSYNEQFF TGTGCCGGCTCCGGGAGCCCCTCCTACAATGAGCAGTTCTTC
TRBJ2-3 17 TRBD2 TRBV5-1 few CASSLGSSGRFTDTQYF TGCGCCAGCAGCTTGGGTTCTAGCGGGAGGTTCACAGATACGCAGTATTTT
TRBJ1-6 17 TRBD1 TRBV4-2 . CASSQEPQGANNSPLHF TGTGCCAGCAGCCAAGAGCCACAGGGGGCGAACAATTCACCCCTCCACTTT
TRBJ2-1 18 TRBD1 TRBV15 . CATSSRDLRRQGLNEQFF TGTGCCACCAGCAGCCGTGATCTGAGGAGACAGGGCTTGAATGAGCAGTTCTTC
TRBJ2-7 15 . TRBV7-2 once CASSLEWISSYGQYF TGTGCCAGCAGCTTAGAGTGGATTAGCTCCTACGGGCAGTACTTC
TRBJ2-3 16 . TRBV9 . CASSVAGSSSTDTQYF TGTGCCAGCAGCGTAGCGGGTAGCTCAAGCACAGATACGCAGTATTTT
TRBJ2-2 16 TRBD1 TRBV7-2 . CASSFRQGANTGELFF TGTGCCAGCAGCTTCCGACAGGGGGCGAACACCGGGGAGCTGTTTTTT
TRBJ1-2 16 . TRBV27 . CASSSYMVSGNYGYTF TGTGCCAGCAGTTCTTATATGGTGAGCGGGAACTATGGCTACACCTTC
TRBJ1-1 16 . TRBV19 . CASSIRANLMNTEAFF TGTGCCAGTAGTATACGAGCGAATCTCATGAACACTGAAGCTTTCTTT
TRBJ2-7 14 TRBD1 TRBV28 . CASKAGTGGGEQYF TGTGCCAGCAAGGCGGGGACAGGGGGCGGCGAGCAGTACTTC
TRBJ2-2 16 TRBD2 TRBV2 . CASTTLAGGNTGELFF TGTGCCAGCACAACCCTAGCGGGAGGGAACACCGGGGAGCTGTTTTTT
TRBJ2-5 15 TRBD1 TRBV7-9 . CASSLWSDRGETQYF TGTGCCAGCAGCCTCTGGTCGGACAGGGGAGAGACCCAGTACTTC
TRBJ1-6 15 TRBD1 TRBV23-1 . CASSQSTGQNSPLHF TGCGCCAGCAGTCAATCGACAGGGCAAAATTCACCCCTCCACTTT
TRBJ1-4 14 . TRBV7-2 . CASSLAQGNEKLFF TGTGCCAGCAGCTTAGCCCAGGGGAATGAAAAACTGTTTTTT